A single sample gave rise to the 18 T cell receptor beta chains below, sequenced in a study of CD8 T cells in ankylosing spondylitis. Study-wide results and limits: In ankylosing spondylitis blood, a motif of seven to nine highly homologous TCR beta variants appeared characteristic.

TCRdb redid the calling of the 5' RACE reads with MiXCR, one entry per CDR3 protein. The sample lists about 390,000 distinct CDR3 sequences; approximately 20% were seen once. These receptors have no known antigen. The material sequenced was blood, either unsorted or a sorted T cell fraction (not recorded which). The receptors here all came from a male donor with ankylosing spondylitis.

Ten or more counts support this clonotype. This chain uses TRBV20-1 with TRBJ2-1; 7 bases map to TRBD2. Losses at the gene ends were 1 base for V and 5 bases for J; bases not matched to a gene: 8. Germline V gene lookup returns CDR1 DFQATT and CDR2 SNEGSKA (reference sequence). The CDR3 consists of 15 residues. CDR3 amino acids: CSARVAGRLDNEQFF. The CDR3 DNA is TGCAGTGCTAGAGTAGCGGGCAGGTTAGACAATGAGCAGTTCTTC.

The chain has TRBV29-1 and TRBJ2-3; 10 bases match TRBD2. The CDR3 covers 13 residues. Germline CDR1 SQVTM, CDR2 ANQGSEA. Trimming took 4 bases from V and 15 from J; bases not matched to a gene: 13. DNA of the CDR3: TGCAGCGTTGCGGGGACTAGCGCCCATTCAGGCTATTTT. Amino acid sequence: CSVAGTSAHSGYF.

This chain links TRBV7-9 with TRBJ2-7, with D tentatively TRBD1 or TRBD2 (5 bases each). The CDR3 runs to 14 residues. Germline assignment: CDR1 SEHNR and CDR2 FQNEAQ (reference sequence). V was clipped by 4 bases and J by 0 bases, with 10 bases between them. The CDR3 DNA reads TGTGCCAGCAGCTGGGACCAGAGCTCCTACGAGCAGTACTTC. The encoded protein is CASSWDQSSYEQYF.

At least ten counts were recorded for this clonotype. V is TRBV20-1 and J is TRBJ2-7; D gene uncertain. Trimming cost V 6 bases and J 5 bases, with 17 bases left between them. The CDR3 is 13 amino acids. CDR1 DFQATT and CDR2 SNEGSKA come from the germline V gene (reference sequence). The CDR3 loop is CSATQGIGDEQYF. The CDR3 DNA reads TGCAGTGCCACTCAAGGAATTGGCGACGAGCAGTACTTC.

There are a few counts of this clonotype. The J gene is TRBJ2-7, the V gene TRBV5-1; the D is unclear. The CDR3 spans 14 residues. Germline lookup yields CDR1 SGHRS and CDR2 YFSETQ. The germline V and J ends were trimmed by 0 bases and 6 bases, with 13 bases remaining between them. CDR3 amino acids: CASSLVGQFGEQYF. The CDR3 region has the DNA TGCGCCAGCAGCTTGGTAGGCCAGTTTGGCGAGCAGTACTTC.

The CDR3 nucleotides are TGCGCCAGCAGCCCCGGGGGGGTTAGCGGGAGTATCGGTCCCGGGGAGCTGTTTTTT. Amino acid sequence: CASSPGGVSGSIGPGELFF. The J gene is TRBJ2-2, the V gene TRBV5-1, with 9 positions matching TRBD2. Germline V gene data show CDR1 as SGHRS and CDR2 as YFSETQ. The CDR3 spans 19 residues. Germline trimming cut 4 bases from V and 6 bases from J; bases unmatched to any gene: 19.

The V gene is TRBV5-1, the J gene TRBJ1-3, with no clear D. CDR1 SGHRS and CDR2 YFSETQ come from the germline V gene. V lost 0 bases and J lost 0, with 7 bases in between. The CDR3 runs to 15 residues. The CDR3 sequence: CASSLAPVSGNTIYF. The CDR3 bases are TGCGCCAGCAGCTTGGCCCCGGTCTCTGGAAACACCATATATTTT.

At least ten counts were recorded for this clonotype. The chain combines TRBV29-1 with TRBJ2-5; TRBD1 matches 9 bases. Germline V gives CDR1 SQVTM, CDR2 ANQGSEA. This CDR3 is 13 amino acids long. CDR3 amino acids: CSSGTGLGETQYF. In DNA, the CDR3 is TGCAGTTCCGGGACAGGGTTGGGGGAGACCCAGTACTTC.

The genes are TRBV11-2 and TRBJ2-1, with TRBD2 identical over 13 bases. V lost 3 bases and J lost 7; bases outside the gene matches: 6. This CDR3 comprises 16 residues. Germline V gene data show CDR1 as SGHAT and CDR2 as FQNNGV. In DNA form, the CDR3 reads TGTGCCAGCAGCTTTTCAGGACTAGCGGGAGTGAATGAGCAGTTCTTC. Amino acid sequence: CASSFSGLAGVNEQFF.

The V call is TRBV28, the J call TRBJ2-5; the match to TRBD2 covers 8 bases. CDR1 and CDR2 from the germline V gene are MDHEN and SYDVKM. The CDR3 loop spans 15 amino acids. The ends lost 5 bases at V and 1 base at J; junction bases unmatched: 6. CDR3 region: CASSPLTSGQETQYF. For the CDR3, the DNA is TGTGCCAGCAGTCCACTCACTAGCGGCCAAGAGACCCAGTACTTC.

The CDR3 DNA reads as TGTGCCAGCAGCCAACGCGGCGCGGGAGGCCCAACTGGGGCCAACGTCCTGACTTTC. Protein: CASSQRGAGGPTGANVLTF. The chain uses TRBV6-1 and TRBJ2-6; 8 bases agree with TRBD2. CDR3 length: 19 amino acids. CDR1 and CDR2 (germline): MNHNS, SASEGT. The V segment lost 6 bases and the J segment 2 bases; nucleotides outside the gene matches: 15.

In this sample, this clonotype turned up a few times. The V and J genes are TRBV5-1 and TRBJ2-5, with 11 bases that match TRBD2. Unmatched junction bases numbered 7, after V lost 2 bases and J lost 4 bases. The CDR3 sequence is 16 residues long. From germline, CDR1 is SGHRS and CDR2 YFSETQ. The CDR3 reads CASSFTSGRGGETQYF. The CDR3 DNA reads TGCGCCAGCAGCTTTACTAGCGGGAGAGGTGGAGAGACCCAGTACTTC.

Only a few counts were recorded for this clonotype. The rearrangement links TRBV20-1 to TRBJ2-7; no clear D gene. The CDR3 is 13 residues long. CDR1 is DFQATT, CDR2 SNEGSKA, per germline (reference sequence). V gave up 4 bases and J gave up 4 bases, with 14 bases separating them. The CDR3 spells CSANTPSKYEQYF. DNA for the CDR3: TGCAGTGCTAATACACCATCGAAATACGAGCAGTACTTC.

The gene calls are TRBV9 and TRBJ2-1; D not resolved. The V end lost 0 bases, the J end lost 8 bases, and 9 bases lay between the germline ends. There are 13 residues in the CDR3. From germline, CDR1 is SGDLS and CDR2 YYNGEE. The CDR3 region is CASSVVGFHEQFF. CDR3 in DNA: TGTGCCAGCAGCGTAGTCGGGTTCCATGAGCAGTTCTTC.

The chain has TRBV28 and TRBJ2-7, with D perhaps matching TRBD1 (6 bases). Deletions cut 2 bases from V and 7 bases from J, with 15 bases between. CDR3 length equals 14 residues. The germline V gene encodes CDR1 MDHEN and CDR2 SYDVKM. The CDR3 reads CASSLVPGAREQYF. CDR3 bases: TGTGCCAGCAGTTTAGTCCCAGGGGCCCGGGAGCAGTACTTC.

CDR3 in DNA: TGCGCCAGCAGCTTGATACTAGCGGGAGGGCCGAGGGAGACCCAGTACTTC. Amino acid sequence: CASSLILAGGPRETQYF. This sequence joins TRBV5-1 and TRBJ2-5, with 13 bases lining up with TRBD2. Germline CDR1 is SGHRS and CDR2 is YFSETQ. The CDR3 sequence is 17 residues long. V lost 1 base, J lost 5 bases, and 8 bases stayed unmatched.

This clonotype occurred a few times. CDR3 region: CASRLPRGGQPQHF. The CDR3 DNA reads TGTGCCAGCCGCCTGCCAAGAGGGGGTCAGCCCCAGCATTTT. This sequence joins TRBV27 and TRBJ1-5, with D perhaps TRBD1 (6 bases). Germline CDR1 reads MNHEY; CDR2 reads SMNVEV (reference sequence). V dropped 8 bases and J dropped 6 bases, with 17 bases sitting between them. This CDR3 has 14 amino acids.

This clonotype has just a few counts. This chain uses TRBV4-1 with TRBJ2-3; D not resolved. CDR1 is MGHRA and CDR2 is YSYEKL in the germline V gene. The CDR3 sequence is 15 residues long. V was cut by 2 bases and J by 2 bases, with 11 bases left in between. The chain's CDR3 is CASSQQEGLTDTQYF. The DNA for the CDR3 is TGCGCCAGCAGCCAACAGGAAGGCCTCACAGATACGCAGTATTTT.